The 15 T cell receptor beta chains below were found in one sample sequenced in a study of CD8+CD57+ T cells in acquired aplastic anemia. Researchers used genomic DNA as the template to profile TCR beta VDJ and CDR3. TCRdb passed the reads through MiXCR, listing each CDR3 protein once. The table shows about 170,000 distinct CDR3 sequences, with 55% to 70% occurring only once. Material for sequencing was sorted CD4+, CD8+, or CD8+CD57+ T cells (not recorded which) from PBMCs. Receptor source: a human donor in good health.

This clonotype was recorded many times. J is TRBJ2-7 and V is TRBV6-5; D not certain. Trimming left V 5 bases short and J 3 bases short, with 8 bases between. In germline, CDR1 is MNHEY, CDR2 SVGAGI. CDR3 length: 12 amino acids. The CDR3 loop reads CASSTSYYEQYF. The CDR3 DNA sequence: TGTGCCAGCAGTACCTCCTACTACGAGCAGTACTTC.

As for this clonotype: Mismatch with germline at one junction end may stem from a read error. J is TRBJ1-2 and V is TRBV2; TRBD1 aligns across 8 bases. Germline V lookup: CDR1 SNHLY, CDR2 FYNNEI. The CDR3 is 12 residues long. CDR3 nucleotide sequence: TGTGCCAGCAGCGAAGACAGGGGCGGCTACACCTTC. It encodes CASSEDRGGYTF. Full variable domain (missing parts from reference TRBV2 and TRBJ1-2): EPEVTQTPSHQVTQMGQEVILRCVPISNHLYFYWYRQILGQKVEFLVSFYNNEISEKSEIFDDQFSVERPDGSNFTLKIRSTKLEDSAMYFCASSEDRGGYTFGSGTRLTVV.

This chain connects TRBV20-1 to TRBJ2-1; 8 bases line up with TRBD2. Germline-derived CDR1 and CDR2 are DFQATT and SNEGSKA (reference sequence). This CDR3 spans 14 amino acids. J gave up 7 bases and V 1 base, and 6 bases lay outside the gene matches. CDR3: CSARGGGLRNEQFF. The CDR3 DNA is TGCAGTGCTAGAGGCGGGGGGCTTCGAAATGAGCAGTTCTTC.

This clonotype was counted only a few times. The genes are TRBV15 and TRBJ1-6, with 8 bases aligning to TRBD1. After removal of 5 bases from V and 9 bases from J, the junction contained 6 bases not matched to a gene. The CDR3 is 14 amino acids. Germline CDR1 LNHNV, CDR2 YYDKDF (reference sequence). The CDR3 DNA is TGTGCCACCAGCCTTGACAGGGGAGTTTCACCCCTCCACTTT. Its translation: CATSLDRGVSPLHF.

V and J are TRBV15 and TRBJ1-1; a weak D match, TRBD1 (6 bases). The CDR3 is made up of 14 amino acids. The germline V gene has CDR1 LNHNV and CDR2 YYDKDF (reference sequence). Trimming took 4 bases from V and 4 from J, leaving 13 bases between them. CDR3 sequence reads: CATSTLQGSTEAFF. The CDR3 DNA follows: TGTGCCACCAGCACCTTACAGGGAAGCACTGAAGCTTTCTTT.

This chain uses TRBV7-2 with TRBJ1-4, with TRBD1 as a possible D gene (6 bases). The germline CDR1 and CDR2 sequences are SGHTA and FQGNSA. Between the trimmed V and J ends, which lost 10 bases and 7 bases, there was a span of 16 bases. The length of the CDR3 is 13 residues. This CDR3 reads CATARGYGEKLFF. The CDR3 region has the DNA TGTGCCACCGCGAGGGGGTACGGTGAAAAACTGTTTTTT.

To note about this clonotype: The junction shows a germline mismatch at one end, possibly a read error. The V and J genes are TRBV29-1 and TRBJ2-7; maybe TRBD2 (5 bases). The germline V gene has CDR1 SQVTM and CDR2 ANQGSEA. The CDR3 sequence is 13 residues long. The chain's CDR3 is CSVEGGSSYEQCF. The CDR3 DNA is TGCAGCGTTGAGGGTGGGAGCTCCTACGAGCAGTGCTTC.

The V call is TRBV24-1, the J call TRBJ2-1; the match to TRBD2 covers 7 bases. The CDR3 spans 14 residues. V lost 5 bases to trimming and J lost 9 bases; unmatched junction nucleotides: 9. Germline V gives CDR1 KGHDR, CDR2 SFDVKD. CDR3 in amino acids: CATSAGGRTGEQFF. CDR3 nucleotides: TGTGCCACCAGTGCTGGCGGGAGAACTGGTGAGCAGTTCTTC.

This clonotype was counted at least ten times. This sequence joins TRBV27 and TRBJ2-7; the match to TRBD2 covers 8 bases. This CDR3 contains 15 residues. With 4 bases clipped from V and 8 bases from J, the junction kept 13 bases outside the gene matches. Germline V lookup: CDR1 MNHEY, CDR2 SMNVEV (reference sequence). The CDR3 DNA is TGTGCCAGCAGTTACCACCTAGCGGGTGCAGCACAGCAGTACTTC. Translation: CASSYHLAGAAQQYF.

The genes are TRBV7-9 and TRBJ2-1; D is unresolved. Per the germline V gene, CDR1 is SEHNR and CDR2 is FQNEAQ (reference sequence). V dropped 2 bases and J dropped 8 bases, with 10 bases sitting between them. This CDR3 region has 13 residues. The CDR3 reads CASSLSQRDEQFF. CDR3 DNA: TGTGCCAGCAGCTTAAGTCAAAGGGATGAGCAGTTCTTC.

The rearrangement joins TRBV28 to TRBJ1-1; D is perhaps TRBD1 (5 bases). Germline V gene data show CDR1 as MDHEN and CDR2 as SYDVKM. The CDR3 loop spans 15 amino acids. V was cut by 4 bases and J by 5 bases, with 17 bases left in between. The DNA of the CDR3 is TGTGCCAGCAGTTCATGGACATGGAGGGAAACTGAAGCTTTCTTT. Translation: CASSSWTWRETEAFF.

The rearrangement links TRBV29-1 to TRBJ1-2; the D gene is possibly TRBD1 (5 bases). The CDR3 is 15 amino acids. Deletions cut 7 bases from V and 4 bases from J, with 22 bases between. Germline V lookup: CDR1 SQVTM, CDR2 ANQGSEA. In DNA form, the CDR3 reads TGCAGCGCCTGGGGCTATGGGGGTGCGAGCTATGGCTACACCTTC. It specifies CSAWGYGGASYGYTF.

This clonotype was counted many times. The chain employs TRBV19 and TRBJ2-1; TRBD2 aligns across 12 bases. This CDR3 is built from 15 residues. Germline trimming cut 6 bases from V and 5 bases from J; bases unmatched to any gene: 5. Germline V gene sequence: CDR1 LNHDA, CDR2 SQIVND (reference sequence). The CDR3 nucleotides are TGTGCCAGTAGCCCGACTAGCGGGGGAGACAATGAGCAGTTCTTC. Translating gives CASSPTSGGDNEQFF.

The count of this clonotype is one. This chain connects TRBV7-2 to TRBJ2-7, with D perhaps being TRBD1 or TRBD2 (6 bases each). Trimming took 6 bases from V and 2 from J, leaving 17 bases between them. Germline loops: CDR1 SGHTA, CDR2 FQGNSA. The CDR3 has 15 amino acids. In DNA form, the CDR3 reads TGTGCCAGCAGTTCTCGTGCAGGGGAGGCCTACGAGCAGTACTTC. It specifies CASSSRAGEAYEQYF.

This chain connects TRBV7-9 to TRBJ2-3; D is uncertain. The CDR3 consists of 14 residues. Per the germline V gene, CDR1 is SEHNR and CDR2 is FQNEAQ (reference sequence). Trimming removed 5 bases from V and 2 bases from J, with 11 bases in between. The CDR3 coding sequence is TGTGCCAGCAGCCCGTCCGGTTTCACAGATACGCAGTATTTT. As protein: CASSPSGFTDTQYF.